This entry features one TCR beta chain sequence. This entry belongs to a study of cytomegalovirus exposure and HLA in healthy donors. The V gene end was trimmed by 5 bases and the J gene end by 7 bases; junction bases not matched to a gene: 16. The CDR3 covers 16 residues. Germline CDR1 reads LGHNA; CDR2 reads YSLEER. The primer mix had 60 Vbeta and 13 Jbeta primers. Clones were read by immunoSEQ multiplex PCR, and TCRdb kept only the in-frame ones, dropping some. The data show over 150,000 clones, with over 70% seen just once and 1.2% held by the top ten. The V call is TRBV4-3, the J call TRBJ2-7; 8 bases are shared with TRBD2. Sequenced input: PBMCs. The clonotype originates from a boy between 2 and 10 years old in good health and CMV-seronegative. CDR3 coding DNA: TGCGCCAGCAGCTCGGCCGCCGGGAGGGGCTCAGAGGAGCAGTACTTC. It encodes CASSSAAGRGSEEQYF.